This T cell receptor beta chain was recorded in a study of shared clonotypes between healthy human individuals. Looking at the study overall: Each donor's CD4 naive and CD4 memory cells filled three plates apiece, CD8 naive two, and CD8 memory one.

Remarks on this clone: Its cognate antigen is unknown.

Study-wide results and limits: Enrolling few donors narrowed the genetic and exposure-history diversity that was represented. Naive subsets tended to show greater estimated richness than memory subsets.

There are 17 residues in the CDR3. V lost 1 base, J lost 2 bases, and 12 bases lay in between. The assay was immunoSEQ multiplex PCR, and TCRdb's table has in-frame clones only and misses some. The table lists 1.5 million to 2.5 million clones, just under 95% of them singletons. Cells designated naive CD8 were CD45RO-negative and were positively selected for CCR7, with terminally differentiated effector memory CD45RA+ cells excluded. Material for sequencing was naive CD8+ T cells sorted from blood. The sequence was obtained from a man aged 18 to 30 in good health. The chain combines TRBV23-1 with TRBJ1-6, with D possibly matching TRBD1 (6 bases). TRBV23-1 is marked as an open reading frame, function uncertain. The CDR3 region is CASSQCHQGPYNSPLHF. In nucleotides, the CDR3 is TGCGCCAGCAGTCAATGTCATCAGGGGCCCTATAATTCACCCCTCCACTTT.